These 25 T cell receptor beta chains came from one sample sequenced in a study of monozygotic twins with inflammatory bowel disease. TCRdb re-called the 5' RACE reads; one entry per CDR3 protein, DNA not given. The sample totals about 380,000 distinct CDR3 sequences. What was sequenced was blood. All receptors come from a human donor with ulcerative colitis or Crohn's disease, or a healthy co-twin of an affected twin (not recorded which).

The V call is TRBV20-1, the J call TRBJ2-1; TCRdb's D gene call, TRBD2, goes unchecked for lack of DNA. The CDR3 covers 15 residues. Germline V lookup: CDR1 DFQATT, CDR2 SNEGSKA (reference sequence). The CDR3 spells CSAPGRDLGLDEQFF.

The CDR3 loop is CAWSPRGETTDTQYF. The rearrangement uses TRBV30 and TRBJ2-3; the TRBD1 assignment by TCRdb is unverifiable without DNA. The CDR3 consists of 15 residues. The germline V gene has CDR1 GTSNPN and CDR2 SVGIG (reference sequence).

This rearrangement joins TRBV15 to TRBJ2-7; absent DNA, TCRdb's TRBD1 call cannot be checked. The CDR3 runs to 12 residues. Germline-derived CDR1 and CDR2 are LNHNV and YYDKDF (reference sequence). The CDR3: CATSRRQDEQYF.

The rearrangement links TRBV20-1 to TRBJ1-1. The CDR3 length is 12 residues. CDR1 is DFQATT and CDR2 is SNEGSKA in the germline V gene (reference sequence). The CDR3 is CSASFGNTEAFF.

The chain couples TRBV10-3 to TRBJ2-5; TCRdb lists TRBD2, though no DNA is available to test this call. The CDR3 covers 16 residues. The germline CDR1 and CDR2 sequences are ENHRY and SYGVKD. The CDR3: CAISEPSQGTKETQYF.

The genes are TRBV6-5 and TRBJ2-7; lacking DNA, the TRBD1 call made by TCRdb goes unchecked. This CDR3 has 16 residues. Germline-derived CDR1 and CDR2 are MNHEY and SVGAGI. This chain's CDR3 is CASSYHRQGSSYEQYF.

V and J are TRBV20-1 and TRBJ1-5; lacking DNA, the TRBD1 call made by TCRdb goes unchecked. The germline V gene has CDR1 DFQATT and CDR2 SNEGSKA (reference sequence). The CDR3 covers 12 residues. The CDR3 region is CSVQGGYQPQHF.

This chain uses TRBV12-3 or TRBV12-4 with TRBJ2-5. The CDR3 length is 11 residues. The CDR3 loop reads CASSWQETQYF.

The chain is built from TRBV7-2 and TRBJ2-7; TCRdb calls TRBD2, which cannot be checked without DNA. The CDR3 sequence is 17 residues long. CDR1 is SGHTA, CDR2 FQGNSA, per germline. The CDR3 loop is CASSPHRVAGGSYEQYF.

V is TRBV7-9 and J is TRBJ2-2; as DNA is missing, the TRBD1 call by TCRdb cannot be tested. The CDR3 runs 15 residues. CDR1 is SEHNR and CDR2 is FQNEAQ in the germline V gene (reference sequence). The CDR3 reads CASSSGQGPTGELFF. Together with reference TRBV7-9 and TRBJ2-2, the CDR3 gives the full variable domain: DTGVSQNPRHKITKRGQNVTFRCDPISEHNRLYWYRQTLGQGPEFLTYFQNEAQLEKSRLLSDRFSAERPKGSFSTLEIQRTEQGDSAMYLCASSSGQGPTGELFFGEGSRLTVL.

The chain uses TRBV5-1 and TRBJ2-3; TCRdb reports TRBD1, a call that lacks DNA to check it against. Germline CDR1 reads SGHRS; CDR2 reads YFSETQ. The CDR3 is 15 residues long. The CDR3 spells CASSLGDRRTDTQYF. Variable domain in full (rest from reference TRBV5-1 and TRBJ2-3): KAGVTQTPRYLIKTRGQQVTLSCSPISGHRSVSWYQQTPGQGLQFLFEYFSETQRNKGNFPGRFSGRQFSNSRSEMNVSTLELGDSALYLCASSLGDRRTDTQYFGPGTRLTVL.

The chain has TRBV6-5 and TRBJ2-5; lacking DNA, the TRBD1 call made by TCRdb goes unchecked. Germline assignment: CDR1 MNHEY and CDR2 SVGAGI. The length of the CDR3 is 13 residues. The CDR3 here is CASSREGRETQYF.

V is TRBV7-2 and J is TRBJ1-6; checking the TCRdb D call of TRBD1 is not possible without DNA. In germline, CDR1 is SGHTA, CDR2 FQGNSA. The CDR3 is 15 amino acids. Here the CDR3 reads CASSVQRTVNSPLHF. Filled out from reference TRBV7-2 and TRBJ1-6, the complete variable domain reads GAGVSQSPSNKVTEKGKDVELRCDPISGHTALYWYRQSLGQGLEFLIYFQGNSAPDKSGLPSDRFSAERTGGSVSTLTIQRTQQEDSAVYLCASSVQRTVNSPLHFGNGTRLTVT.

V gene TRBV12-3 or TRBV12-4 combines with J gene TRBJ1-2. The CDR3 has 13 residues. CDR3: CASTKTDNYGYTF.

This sequence joins TRBV30 and TRBJ1-1. Germline V gene lookup returns CDR1 GTSNPN and CDR2 SVGIG (reference sequence). The CDR3 contains 14 residues. CDR3 sequence reads: CAWSVNSWNTEAFF.

J is TRBJ2-5 and V is TRBV20-1; no DNA is available, so the TRBD1 call from TCRdb remains unchecked. Looked up from germline, CDR1 is DFQATT and CDR2 is SNEGSKA (reference sequence). The CDR3 totals 16 residues. The CDR3 loop is CSASLPGTNDWETQYF.

The chain uses TRBV12-3 or TRBV12-4 and TRBJ2-1. The CDR3 loop spans 14 amino acids. The CDR3 loop reads CASSFGTSYNEQFF.

The chain recombines TRBV23-1 with TRBJ1-1; absent DNA, TCRdb's TRBD1 call cannot be checked. TRBV23-1 is reported as an ORF; its role is uncertain. The CDR3 length is 21 residues. The chain's CDR3 is CASSQFLNPSGTGKWNTEAFF.

The genes are TRBV28 and TRBJ2-3; TCRdb reports TRBD1, a call that lacks DNA to check it against. The germline V gene encodes CDR1 MDHEN and CDR2 SYDVKM. This CDR3 is built from 15 residues. The chain's CDR3 is CATENGTSKRDTQYF.

The genes are TRBV29-1 and TRBJ2-1; TCRdb indicates TRBD1, and absent DNA this call remains unverified. Germline V lookup: CDR1 SQVTM, CDR2 ANQGSEA. The CDR3 has 13 residues. The CDR3: CSVEGGPWHEQFF.

CDR3 residues: CASSLGQGEYGYTF. The V call is TRBV7-2, the J call TRBJ1-2; TCRdb proposes TRBD1, but this gene call is untestable without DNA. CDR3 length equals 14 residues. CDR1 and CDR2 from the germline V gene are SGHTA and FQGNSA.

This chain uses TRBV5-4 with TRBJ2-7; without DNA, the TCRdb call of TRBD1 cannot be checked. Germline CDR1 SGHNT, CDR2 YYREEE (reference sequence). The CDR3 contains 16 residues. CDR3 sequence: CANSLGGQGTFREQYF.

This sequence joins TRBV9 and TRBJ2-3; absent DNA, TCRdb's TRBD2 call cannot be checked. CDR3 size: 16 residues. Germline loops: CDR1 SGDLS, CDR2 YYNGEE. The CDR3 loop is CASSGGGTPYSDTQYF.

The chain has TRBV20-1 and TRBJ2-5; TCRdb names TRBD1, which stays unverified in the absence of DNA. The CDR3 extends over 14 amino acids. Germline V gene lookup returns CDR1 DFQATT and CDR2 SNEGSKA (reference sequence). The CDR3 loop is CSAREMNRGETQYF.

CDR3 sequence: CASSSTGLGGYAF. The chain combines TRBV5-1 with TRBJ1-2; lacking DNA, the TRBD1 call made by TCRdb goes unchecked. This CDR3 region has 13 residues. Germline assignment: CDR1 SGHRS and CDR2 YFSETQ.